These T cell receptor beta chains were read from a single sample in a study of blood T cell repertoires in COVID-19. TCRdb keeps only in-frame clones here, not all; method: immunoSEQ multiplex PCR. Seen here are some 140,000 clones, approximately 80% observed once, and the top ten hold 9% to 14%. The specimen was peripheral blood. Receptors were obtained from a woman between 55 and 75 years old with COVID-19, enrolled during active disease. CDR3s include the opening cysteine and the closing phenylalanine or tryptophan. D genes are given only for firm matches. Some rows mark clone size as missing; the rest say once, few, many or name a class of expanded clone.

TRBV3-1/TRBV3-2	.	TRBJ2-2	.	TGTGCCAGCAGCCCAGCCGGGAGAAGATCCACCGGGGAGCTGTTTTTT	CASSPAGRRSTGELFF
TRBV27	.	TRBJ1-1	.	TGTGCCAGCAGTTTAAGACAGGAGAACACTGAAGCTTTCTTT	CASSLRQENTEAFF
TRBV30	TRBD1	TRBJ1-1	.	TGTGCCTGGAGGAAACAAGGACAGGGGAACACTGAAGCTTTCTTT	CAWRKQGQGNTEAFF
TRBV30	TRBD1	TRBJ1-2	.	TGTGCCTGGAGCCCAGGGGGGAGGAACTATGGCTACACCTTC	CAWSPGGRNYGYTF
TRBV18	TRBD2	TRBJ2-1	.	TGTGCCAGCTCACCTTATCTAGCGGGAGCGTACAATGAGCAGTTCTTC	CASSPYLAGAYNEQFF
TRBV6-6	TRBD1	TRBJ2-7	.	TGTGCCAGCAGCCAGACAGGGGACTACGAGCAGTACTTC	CASSQTGDYEQYF
TRBV10-3	TRBD1	TRBJ2-7	few	TGTGCCATGGGACAGGGGGAATACGAGCAGTACTTC	CAMGQGEYEQYF
TRBV15	.	TRBJ1-1	.	TGTGCCACCAGCAGGGACTCCCGGGGGATGAACACTGAAGCTTTCTTT	CATSRDSRGMNTEAFF
TRBV11-2	TRBD1	TRBJ1-1	.	TGTGCCAGCAGCTTTCCCGACAGGGGGGTGAACACTGAAGCTTTCTTT	CASSFPDRGVNTEAFF
TRBV3-1/TRBV3-2	TRBD1	TRBJ1-1	.	TGTGCCAGCAGCCAAGATAGGGACAGTTACACTGAAGCTTTCTTT	CASSQDRDSYTEAFF
TRBV6-4	.	TRBJ1-2	.	TGTGCCAGCAGTGAAAATACAGGCGGCTATGGCTACACCTTC	CASSENTGGYGYTF
TRBV18	TRBD1	TRBJ2-7	.	TGTGCCAGCTCATTCCGGGACAGCGACCCATACTTC	CASSFRDSDPYF
TRBV6-5	TRBD1	TRBJ1-1	few	TGTGCCAGCAGAGGAGCCACAGGGGGATGGACTGAAGCTTTCTTT	CASRGATGGWTEAFF
TRBV5-1	.	TRBJ1-3	.	TGCGCCAGCAGTGGGGGCGGTGGAAACACCATATATTTT	CASSGGGGNTIYF
TRBV5-1	.	TRBJ1-1	.	TGCGCCAGCAGCCCCCAGGGGCCAAGTGAAGCTTTCTTT	CASSPQGPSEAFF
TRBV18	.	TRBJ1-1	few	TGTGCCAGCTCACCCAAGAACACTGAAGCTTTCTTT	CASSPKNTEAFF
TRBV18	TRBD1	TRBJ1-5	.	TGTGCCAGCTCACGGGGGACAGGGGACAAACAGCCCCAGCATTTT	CASSRGTGDKQPQHF
TRBV11-3	TRBD1	TRBJ1-4	.	TGTGCCAGCAGCAAATCCGGGACAGATGAAAAACTGTTTTTT	CASSKSGTDEKLFF
TRBV18	TRBD1	TRBJ2-2	.	TGTGCCAGCTCACCCCGGACAGGGGGCACCGGGGAGCTGTTTTTT	CASSPRTGGTGELFF
TRBV21-1	.	TRBJ1-4	once	TGTGCCAGCAGCAAATGTACAGCTAATGAAAAACTGTTTTTT	CASSKCTANEKLFF
TRBV11-3	.	TRBJ2-1	.	TGTGCCAGCAGCTTAGGAGGGGGTCTCGGATTCTCCTACAATGAGCAGTTCTTC	CASSLGGGLGFSYNEQFF
TRBV27	.	TRBJ2-6	.	TGTGCCAGCAGTTCCAACAGGGCTGGGGCCAACGTCCTGACTTTC	CASSSNRAGANVLTF
TRBV7-3	.	TRBJ2-6	.	TGTGCCAGCAGCTTGGGAGCAGGTTCGAATTCTGGGGCCAACGTCCTGACTTTC	CASSLGAGSNSGANVLTF
TRBV2	TRBD1	TRBJ1-6	few	TGTGCCAGCAGGGTCGACAGGGTTATAAGTCTTAGGGCTTATAATTCACCCCTCCACTTT	CASRVDRVISLRAYNSPLHF
TRBV19	TRBD1	TRBJ1-1	.	TGTGCCAGTAGTATAGGCGACAGGGTGAACACTGAAGCTTTCTTT	CASSIGDRVNTEAFF
TRBV5-8	.	TRBJ1-5	few	TGTGCCAGCAACCGGGGAGGGGAATCCAATCAGCCCCAGCATTTT	CASNRGGESNQPQHF